A selection of T cell receptor beta chains follows, all from one sample in a study of blood T cell repertoires in COVID-19. Some clones are missing from TCRdb's copy, which holds only in-frame ones; the method was immunoSEQ multiplex PCR. The table shows about 200,000 clones, with 80% to 90% occurring only once. Sequences were obtained from PBMCs or T cells enriched from blood (not recorded which). The receptors were sampled from a woman in her forties with acute COVID-19. CDR3s include the opening cysteine and the closing phenylalanine or tryptophan. The D gene is left open where the match is weak. Size is stated for part of the rows, as once, few or many counts, or as a class when the clone is expanded.

D gene,V gene,clone size,J gene,CDR3 DNA,CDR3 protein
TRBD2,TRBV28,-,TRBJ2-2,TGTGCCAGCCTTACAGCGGGGCGGGACACCGGGGAGCTGTTTTTT,CASLTAGRDTGELFF
TRBD2,TRBV4-3,once,TRBJ2-3,TGCGCCAGCAGCCAAGAGGCGTGGGAGGGCGCGGAAGTAGATACGCAGTATTTT,CASSQEAWEGAEVDTQYF
-,TRBV27,-,TRBJ2-7,TGTGCCAGCAGTTTAGAGAGAGAGGACACGGACTACGAGCAGTACTTC,CASSLEREDTDYEQYF
TRBD1,TRBV15,-,TRBJ1-1,TGTGCCACCAGCGGGGGACAGGGGAGGGACACTGAAGCTTTCTTT,CATSGGQGRDTEAFF
TRBD2,TRBV18,-,TRBJ2-5,TGTGCCAGCTCCACCAGGACTAGTACCCAAGAGACCCAGTACTTC,CASSTRTSTQETQYF
-,TRBV7-9,once,TRBJ1-1,TGTGCCAGCAGTTACGCGGGAGGTGGATTCCCTGAAGCTTTCTTT,CASSYAGGGFPEAFF
-,TRBV6-1,-,TRBJ1-6,TGTGCCAGCAGTGACGAGTTCTCCTATAATTCACCCCTCCACTTT,CASSDEFSYNSPLHF
-,TRBV4-2,-,TRBJ1-1,TGTGCCAGCAGCCAAGAGGGCGCAGGGGTCGGCACTGAAGCTTTCTTT,CASSQEGAGVGTEAFF
-,TRBV6-5,-,TRBJ2-1,TGTGCCAGCTGGGTGGCCGGGGACAATGAGCAGTTCTTC,CASWVAGDNEQFF
-,TRBV28,once,TRBJ1-1,TGTGCCAGCATTCCGGGTCACTACACTGAAGCTTTCTTT,CASIPGHYTEAFF
-,TRBV5-8,-,TRBJ2-7,TGTGCCAGCAGGACCACTTGGCAGCGGGTCTCCTACGAGCAGTACTTC,CASRTTWQRVSYEQYF
-,TRBV5-5,-,TRBJ2-5,TGTGCCAGCAGCTTGGCGGCCAGGGCGAGGCAAGAGACCCAGTACTTC,CASSLAARARQETQYF